The 26 T cell receptor beta chains listed next were all sequenced from one sample in a study of T cell responses to AZD1222 COVID-19 vaccine. Libraries were prepared by immunoSEQ multiplex PCR; TCRdb keeps only in-frame clonotypes and omits some of them. This sample has around 75,000 clones, with approximately 90% found just once. The sequenced sample was peripheral blood, obtained 28 days after the second dose of the MenACWY control vaccine. The origin of the receptors is an adult who received the MenACWY meningococcal vaccine as a control.

This clone was seen a single time. V usage is TRBV9 and J usage is TRBJ1-2; D unclear. V was shortened by 3 bases and J by 8 bases, with 17 bases between the two germline ends. This CDR3 spans 14 amino acids. Germline V gene lookup returns CDR1 SGDLS and CDR2 YYNGEE. The CDR3 DNA is TGTGCCAGCAGCGGCCCTGGCTTTCCGGGGGGCTACACCTTC. Amino acids: CASSGPGFPGGYTF.

The rearrangement links TRBV9 to TRBJ1-1, with TRBD1 matching 9 bases. Trimming cost V 3 bases and J 0 bases; bases outside gene matches: 3. This CDR3 spans 15 amino acids. CDR1 is SGDLS, CDR2 YYNGEE, per germline. DNA of the CDR3: TGTGCCAGCAGCGAGGGGACAGGGTTGAACACTGAAGCTTTCTTT. Encoded protein: CASSEGTGLNTEAFF.

The V and J genes are TRBV6-1 and TRBJ2-7; 10 bases fit TRBD1. Germline V lookup: CDR1 MNHNS, CDR2 SASEGT. J lost 2 bases, V lost 5 bases, and 6 bases had no gene match. CDR3 size: 15 residues. The CDR3 loop reads CASSSRDRGTYEQYF. CDR3 bases: TGTGCCAGCAGTTCCCGGGACAGGGGCACCTACGAGCAGTACTTC.

This rearrangement joins TRBV19 to TRBJ2-2; 9 bases match TRBD1. The ends lost 6 bases at V and 3 bases at J; junction bases unmatched: 5. CDR3 length: 15 residues. In germline, CDR1 is LNHDA, CDR2 SQIVND (reference sequence). The CDR3 loop is CASRHGQGYTGELFF. In DNA, the CDR3 is TGTGCCAGTAGGCACGGACAGGGGTACACCGGGGAGCTGTTTTTT.

The chain recombines TRBV6-2 or TRBV6-3 with TRBJ2-4; D not certain. This CDR3 region has 14 residues. In germline, CDR1 is MNHEY, CDR2 SVGEGT. Deletions cut 4 bases from V and 7 bases from J, with 14 bases between. CDR3 coding DNA: TGTGCCAGCAGTTCTCCGGACCGCCGGAACATTCAGTACTTC. It yields the protein CASSSPDRRNIQYF.

A few counts support this clone. The chain carries TRBV7-9 and TRBJ1-2; no definite D call. Germline loops: CDR1 SEHNR, CDR2 FQNEAQ (reference sequence). V gave up 1 base and J gave up 7 bases, with 16 bases separating them. The CDR3 contains 15 residues. The CDR3: CASSLGGTYLPGYTF. The CDR3 region has the DNA TGTGCCAGCAGCTTAGGCGGTACCTACCTCCCTGGCTACACCTTC.

This clone came up once. The rearrangement links TRBV6-6 to TRBJ1-5, with unresolved D. V lost 2 bases and J 3 bases, leaving 2 bases between the germline ends. Per the germline V gene, CDR1 is MNHNY and CDR2 is SVGAGI (reference sequence). The CDR3 consists of 12 residues. CDR3 in amino acids: CASSYDNQPQHF. CDR3 nucleotides: TGTGCCAGCAGTTACGACAATCAGCCCCAGCATTTT.

The chain links TRBV10-3 to TRBJ2-7; no clear D. The CDR3 sequence is 11 residues long. Germline CDR1 is ENHRY and CDR2 is SYGVKD. The ends were cut back, 3 bases at V and 9 bases at J, with 9 bases in the middle. CDR3 in DNA: TGTGCCATCAGTGATCTGGGTGGGCAGTACTTC. Translation: CAISDLGGQYF.

CDR3 loop: CASSLGAGGLNEQFF. The CDR3 DNA sequence: TGTGCCAGCAGCTTAGGCGCGGGGGGGCTCAATGAGCAGTTCTTC. The rearrangement links TRBV7-2 to TRBJ2-1; 9 nucleotides match TRBD2. This CDR3 comprises 15 residues. V dropped 1 base and J dropped 6; count of bases not matched to a gene: 4. The germline gives CDR1 SGHTA, CDR2 FQGNSA.

The table lists this clone with a count of one. This chain joins TRBV18 and TRBJ1-1; D unclear. Trimming took 0 bases from V and 1 from J, leaving 12 bases between them. CDR1 and CDR2 from the germline V gene are KGHSH and LQKENI. There are 16 residues in the CDR3. The CDR3 loop is CASSPPWTGSNTEAFF. The CDR3 DNA is TGTGCCAGCTCACCACCCTGGACGGGCTCGAACACTGAAGCTTTCTTT.

V and J are TRBV5-1 and TRBJ2-7; TRBD2 aligns across 10 bases. With V trimmed by 2 bases and J by 0 bases, 8 bases remained unmatched. Per the germline V gene, CDR1 is SGHRS and CDR2 is YFSETQ. CDR3 size: 17 residues. The CDR3 is CASSFGLAGASSYEQYF. The CDR3 nucleotides read TGCGCCAGCAGCTTTGGGCTAGCGGGGGCTAGCTCCTACGAGCAGTACTTC.

The chain uses TRBV19 and TRBJ1-5; 12 bases map to TRBD1. After removal of 4 bases from V and 7 bases from J, the junction contained 8 bases not matched to a gene. CDR3 length: 16 residues. Germline CDR1 reads LNHDA; CDR2 reads SQIVND (reference sequence). CDR3 region: CASSTHEGQGAQPQHF. As DNA, the CDR3 is TGTGCCAGTAGTACTCACGAGGGACAGGGGGCCCAGCCCCAGCATTTT.

The chain carries TRBV5-4 and TRBJ2-3, with a tentative D call TRBD1 (5 bases). Germline V gene data show CDR1 as SGHNT and CDR2 as YYREEE (reference sequence). V gave up 4 bases and J gave up 1 base, with 13 bases separating them. The length of the CDR3 is 15 residues. The CDR3 loop is CASSLDVGGTDTQYF. The CDR3 DNA follows: TGTGCCAGCAGCCTGGATGTAGGGGGCACAGATACGCAGTATTTT.

The table lists this clone with a count of one. This CDR3 reads CASSQASGTESYEQYF. CDR3 DNA: TGTGCCAGCAGCCAAGCTTCCGGGACAGAGTCCTACGAGCAGTACTTC. J is TRBJ2-7 and V is TRBV3-1 (or the pseudogene TRBV3-2); 7 positions match TRBD1. V was pared by 1 base and J by 1 base, with 7 bases of the junction left unmatched. CDR3 length: 16 amino acids. Per germline, CDR1 LGHDT and CDR2 YNNKEL (reference sequence).

In its sample, this clone was seen a few times. The chain joins TRBV7-2 to TRBJ1-2, with 7 bases lining up with TRBD1. The germline V gene has CDR1 SGHTA and CDR2 FQGNSA. Unmatched junction bases numbered 10, after V lost 8 bases and J lost 7 bases. The CDR3 is made up of 13 amino acids. DNA of the CDR3: TGTGCCAGCCGACAGGGATTTCTGGCTGGCTACACCTTC. The encoded protein is CASRQGFLAGYTF.

The chain is built from TRBV28 and TRBJ2-2, with TRBD2 identical over 8 bases. This CDR3 contains 15 residues. Per germline, CDR1 MDHEN and CDR2 SYDVKM. V lost 6 bases to trimming and J lost 1 base; unmatched junction nucleotides: 4. DNA for the CDR3: TGTGCCAGCAGCCGGAGCGGGGGGAACACCGGGGAGCTGTTTTTT. It is translated as CASSRSGGNTGELFF.

The chain is built from TRBV6-5 and TRBJ1-1; D is uncertain. CDR1 is MNHEY, CDR2 SVGAGI, per germline. The CDR3 totals 16 residues. V lost 2 bases and J lost 3, with 16 bases in between. As DNA, the CDR3 is TGTGCCAGCAGTTACCCTCCCACCTTGGGTTACACTGAAGCTTTCTTT. This gives the protein CASSYPPTLGYTEAFF.

The chain combines TRBV28 with TRBJ1-6; 7 positions match TRBD1. This CDR3 spans 19 amino acids. Germline assignment: CDR1 MDHEN and CDR2 SYDVKM. V was pared by 5 bases and J by 0 bases, with 13 bases of the junction left unmatched. In DNA form, the CDR3 reads TGTGCCAGCAGTCTTACGCACATGGGACAGAGCTCCTATAATTCACCCCTCCACTTT. It translates to CASSLTHMGQSSYNSPLHF.

This chain uses TRBV9 with TRBJ2-5; TRBD1 matches 7 bases. After removal of 2 bases from V and 4 bases from J, the junction contained 8 bases not matched to a gene. Germline lookup yields CDR1 SGDLS and CDR2 YYNGEE. This CDR3 comprises 15 residues. The CDR3 sequence is CASSVTGTKGETQYF. The CDR3, as DNA: TGTGCCAGCAGCGTGACAGGGACCAAGGGAGAGACCCAGTACTTC.

The chain couples TRBV5-1 to TRBJ1-4, with D maybe TRBD1 (5 bases). CDR3 length: 18 amino acids. V was trimmed by 4 bases and J by 2 bases, leaving 21 bases between them. Germline V gene lookup returns CDR1 SGHRS and CDR2 YFSETQ. In nucleotides, the CDR3 is TGCGCCAGCAGCCCCGGCGGGGGAAGCGGGGTGACTAATGAAAAACTGTTTTTT. Protein product: CASSPGGGSGVTNEKLFF.

In its sample, this clone was seen a few times. The rearrangement uses TRBV2 and TRBJ1-5; D gene ambiguous. From germline, CDR1 is SNHLY and CDR2 FYNNEI. CDR3 length: 13 amino acids. V was clipped by 6 bases and J by 1 base, with 7 bases between them. CDR3 amino acids: CASSPYSNQPQHF. The CDR3 nucleotides are TGTGCCAGCAGCCCATACAGCAATCAGCCCCAGCATTTT.

The chain couples TRBV19 to TRBJ2-2, with unresolved D. Germline CDR1 and CDR2: LNHDA and SQIVND (reference sequence). The CDR3 length is 13 residues. The V end was cut by 0 bases, the J end by 6 bases, with 5 bases between. CDR3 protein: CASSIDGSGELFF. In DNA, the CDR3 is TGTGCCAGTAGTATAGATGGGTCCGGGGAGCTGTTTTTT.

The CDR3 loop is CASSQAETGIRNGYTF. As DNA, the CDR3 is TGCGCCAGCAGCCAAGCGGAAACAGGGATACGAAATGGCTACACCTTC. The genes are TRBV4-1 and TRBJ1-2; the D gene is possibly TRBD1 (6 bases). The germline CDR1 and CDR2 sequences are MGHRA and YSYEKL. The length of the CDR3 is 16 residues. Between the trimmed V and J ends, which lost 1 base and 6 bases, there was a span of 18 bases.

CDR3 DNA: TGTGCCAGCAGCTTAGTTCGGGGGTCGGAATCCTACGAGCAGTACTTC. This sequence encodes CASSLVRGSESYEQYF. This chain links TRBV11-2 with TRBJ2-7, with D tentatively TRBD2 (6 bases). Trimming removed 1 base from V and 1 base from J, with 14 bases in between. In germline, CDR1 is SGHAT, CDR2 FQNNGV. This CDR3 has 16 amino acids.

The genes are TRBV10-3 and TRBJ1-2; D ambiguous. V was shortened by 0 bases and J by 3 bases, with 11 bases between the two germline ends. The CDR3 loop spans 15 amino acids. CDR1 ENHRY and CDR2 SYGVKD come from the germline V gene. The CDR3 spells CAISESGDSYYGYTF. As DNA, the CDR3 is TGTGCCATCAGTGAGTCCGGGGATTCTTACTATGGCTACACCTTC.

The J gene is TRBJ2-2, the V gene TRBV13, with 7 bases identical to TRBD2. Germline-derived CDR1 and CDR2 are PRHDT and FYEKMQ (reference sequence). The CDR3 is 16 amino acids. Trimming at V came to 0 bases and at J to 1 base, leaving 2 bases not matched to a gene. The CDR3 region is CASSLGAGRNTGELFF. The CDR3 region has the DNA TGTGCCAGCAGCTTAGGAGCGGGGAGGAACACCGGGGAGCTGTTTTTT. Full variable domain (remainder filled in from reference TRBV13 and TRBJ2-2): AAGVIQSPRHLIKEKRETATLKCYPIPRHDTVYWYQQGPGQDPQFLISFYEKMQSDKGSIPDRFSAQQFSDYHSELNMSSLELGDSALYFCASSLGAGRNTGELFFGEGSRLTVL.